The present T cell receptor (beta chain) was sequenced within a study of radiotherapy plus CTLA-4 blockade in lung cancer. Findings of the study overall: Blood saw expansion of tumor-derived TCR clones after radiotherapy plus ipilimumab. Early clonal dynamics of blood T cells, together with interferon-beta, were reported as the best response predictor.

Enrolled patients, whose metastatic non-small-cell lung cancer was chemo-refractory, received focal radiation plus CTLA-4 blockade with ipilimumab. This clone appeared a single time. Antigen: not known. Per the germline V gene, CDR1 is GTSNPN and CDR2 is SVGIG (reference sequence). The CDR3 sequence is 15 residues long. The ends were cut back, 0 bases at V and 5 bases at J, with 13 bases in the middle. Some clones are missing from TCRdb's copy, which holds only in-frame ones; the method was immunoSEQ multiplex PCR. The sample has around 40,000 clones, 60% to 80% seen once; the top ten hold 9.8%. The sequence was obtained from a human donor with non-small cell lung cancer who had stable disease on radiotherapy plus ipilimumab. The chain has TRBV30 and TRBJ1-4, with D unresolved. Sequencing used peripheral blood, obtained from a patient treated with radiotherapy plus ipilimumab. In DNA form, the CDR3 reads TGTGCCTGGAGTGTACCGGCCTGGAGGAATGAAAAACTGTTTTTT. It codes for CAWSVPAWRNEKLFF. Drawing the rest from reference TRBV30 and TRBJ1-4, the complete variable domain is SQTIHQWPATLVQPVGSPLSLECTVEGTSNPNLYWYRQAAGRGLQLLFYSVGIGQISSEVPQNLSASRPQDRQFILSSKKLLLSDSGFYLCAWSVPAWRNEKLFFGSGTQLSVL.